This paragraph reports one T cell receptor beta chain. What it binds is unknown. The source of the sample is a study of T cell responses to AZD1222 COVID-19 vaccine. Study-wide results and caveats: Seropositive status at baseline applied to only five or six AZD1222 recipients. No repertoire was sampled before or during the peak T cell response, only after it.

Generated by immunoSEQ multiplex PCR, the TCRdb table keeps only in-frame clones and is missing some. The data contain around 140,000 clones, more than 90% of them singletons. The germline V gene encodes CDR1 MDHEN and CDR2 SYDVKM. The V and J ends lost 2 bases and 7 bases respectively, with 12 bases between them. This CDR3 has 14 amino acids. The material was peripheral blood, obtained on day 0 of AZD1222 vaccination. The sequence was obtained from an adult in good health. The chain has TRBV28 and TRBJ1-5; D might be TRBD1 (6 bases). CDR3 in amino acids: CASSLTGSGQPQHF. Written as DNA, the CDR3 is TGTGCCAGCAGTTTAACAGGGTCAGGACAGCCCCAGCATTTT.